What follows are 23 T cell receptor beta chains derived from one specimen sequenced in a study of shared clonotypes between healthy human individuals. Assay used: immunoSEQ multiplex PCR; TCRdb lists only in-frame clones, some missing. Of a few million clones in the sample, more than 90% are singletons; the top ten hold around 0.14%. Material for sequencing was naive CD4+ T cells sorted from blood. Subset meaning: CD45RA+ positively selected. These receptors were obtained from a man between 18 and 35 years old in good health.

This clone has only one observation. This chain uses TRBV5-4 with TRBJ1-2; D is undetermined. The CDR3 consists of 16 residues. Germline values: CDR1 SGHNT, CDR2 YYREEE (reference sequence). Trimming took off 0 bases at V and 4 bases at J, with 16 bases between the two ends. Here the CDR3 reads CASSLGTLKGIYGYTF. CDR3 in DNA: TGTGCCAGCAGCTTGGGGACCCTCAAGGGCATCTATGGCTACACCTTC.

The chain employs TRBV6-5 and TRBJ1-5; D gene unclear. V was shortened by 0 bases and J by 5 bases, with 11 bases between the two germline ends. This CDR3 is 15 amino acids long. CDR1 MNHEY and CDR2 SVGAGI come from the germline V gene. The CDR3 nucleotides read TGTGCCAGCAGTTACTCGATAGGCGGTTATCAGCCCCAGCATTTT. Its protein is CASSYSIGGYQPQHF.

The J gene is TRBJ2-5, the V gene TRBV18, with a possible D match to TRBD1 (6 bases). The CDR3 contains 14 residues. Germline V CDR1 and CDR2: KGHSH, LQKENI. Trimming took off 4 bases at V and 7 bases at J, with 16 bases between the two ends. CDR3 coding DNA: TGTGCCAGCTCACTGACAGGTACTCGAGGGACCCAGTACTTC. The encoded protein is CASSLTGTRGTQYF.

CDR3: CAISESLTSLQETQYF. DNA for the CDR3: TGTGCCATCAGTGAGTCCTTAACTAGCCTGCAAGAGACCCAGTACTTC. The V and J genes are TRBV10-3 and TRBJ2-5; the D gene is possibly TRBD2 (6 bases). The V end lost 0 bases, the J end lost 2 bases, and 13 bases lay between the germline ends. Looked up from germline, CDR1 is ENHRY and CDR2 is SYGVKD. This CDR3 has 16 residues.

The V call is TRBV2, the J call TRBJ1-4; 8 nucleotides line up with TRBD1. This CDR3 region has 15 residues. V shed 5 bases and J 0 bases; nucleotides not matched to a gene: 2. Germline CDR1 is SNHLY and CDR2 is FYNNEI. CDR3 in DNA: TGTGCCAGCAGTCCGGACAGGGCAACTAATGAAAAACTGTTTTTT. Translating it yields CASSPDRATNEKLFF. The entire variable domain, with the rest obtained from reference TRBV2 and TRBJ1-4, is as follows: EPEVTQTPSHQVTQMGQEVILRCVPISNHLYFYWYRQILGQKVEFLVSFYNNEISEKSEIFDDQFSVERPDGSNFTLKIRSTKLEDSAMYFCASSPDRATNEKLFFGSGTQLSVL.

This clone was found a few times. The chain has TRBV7-9 and TRBJ1-1; 8 nucleotides match TRBD1. The V segment lost 5 bases and the J segment 5 bases; nucleotides outside the gene matches: 10. The length of the CDR3 is 15 residues. CDR1 SEHNR and CDR2 FQNEAQ come from the germline V gene (reference sequence). This CDR3 reads CASSRGTGGDTEAFF. As DNA, the CDR3 is TGTGCCAGCAGCCGTGGGACAGGAGGGGATACTGAAGCTTTCTTT.

V is TRBV19 and J is TRBJ1-2, with 8 bases aligning to TRBD1. With V trimmed by 6 bases and J by 11 bases, 14 bases remained unmatched. The CDR3 is 14 residues long. Germline values: CDR1 LNHDA, CDR2 SQIVND (reference sequence). CDR3 DNA: TGTGCCAGTAGAACGACAGGGGAGGAAAAAGTATACACCTTC. Its translation: CASRTTGEEKVYTF.

The V and J genes are TRBV12-5 and TRBJ2-6; tentatively, D is TRBD2 (6 bases). CDR1 and CDR2 (germline): LGHNT, FRNRAP. The V end was cut by 7 bases, the J end by 1 base, with 23 bases between. This CDR3 is 19 amino acids long. Here the CDR3 reads CASDIPTRGIFSGANVLTF. In nucleotides, the CDR3 is TGTGCTAGTGATATTCCAACCCGGGGGATCTTTTCTGGGGCCAACGTCCTGACTTTC.

The chain uses TRBV19 and TRBJ2-2; no clear D gene. The CDR3 spans 14 residues. The V gene's germline CDR1 is LNHDA and CDR2 SQIVND (reference sequence). Trimming pared 2 bases from V and 4 bases from J, leaving 8 bases between. Here the CDR3 reads CASSISRLTGELFF. DNA of the CDR3: TGTGCCAGTAGTATATCCAGGCTCACCGGGGAGCTGTTTTTT.

The gene calls are TRBV30 and TRBJ2-1; D is unclear. This CDR3 region has 14 residues. The germline V gene has CDR1 GTSNPN and CDR2 SVGIG (reference sequence). Trimming removed 0 bases at V and 5 bases at J, with 11 bases between. The CDR3 DNA reads TGTGCCTGGAGTGTACTCCCCGGTAACAATGAGCAGTTCTTC. It codes for CAWSVLPGNNEQFF.

This clone turned up a few times. This chain joins TRBV10-3 and TRBJ1-5; no reliable D call. The ends were cut back, 4 bases at V and 4 bases at J, with 14 bases in the middle. Per the germline V gene, CDR1 is ENHRY and CDR2 is SYGVKD. The CDR3 spans 15 residues. The CDR3 coding sequence is TGTGCCATCAGTGCAAAGGGCACCGAGAATCAGCCCCAGCATTTT. Protein product: CAISAKGTENQPQHF.

This chain joins TRBV5-4 and TRBJ2-2, with no clear D. Germline CDR1 and CDR2: SGHNT and YYREEE (reference sequence). V lost 0 bases to trimming and J lost 5 bases, with 11 bases between them. The length of the CDR3 is 15 residues. CDR3: CASSLGAKGTGELFF. DNA for the CDR3: TGTGCCAGCAGCTTGGGGGCAAAGGGTACCGGGGAGCTGTTTTTT.

This chain uses TRBV11-3 with TRBJ2-1; 9 bases map to TRBD1. V shed 1 base, J shed 9 bases, and the junction held 16 bases outside the gene matches. The CDR3 extends over 18 amino acids. Germline V gene sequence: CDR1 SGHNT, CDR2 YENEEA. This CDR3 is CASSLVAGDRGVWGEQFF. The DNA of the CDR3 is TGTGCCAGCAGCTTAGTGGCCGGAGACAGGGGGGTGTGGGGTGAGCAGTTCTTC.

V is TRBV30 and J is TRBJ1-2, with TRBD1 identical over 7 bases. This CDR3 region has 14 residues. V dropped 4 bases and J dropped 5; count of bases not matched to a gene: 10. Per germline, CDR1 GTSNPN and CDR2 SVGIG (reference sequence). The CDR3 sequence: CAWTRQGGSYGYTF. The CDR3 coding sequence is TGTGCCTGGACCCGACAGGGCGGATCATATGGCTACACCTTC.

The chain uses TRBV11-2 and TRBJ2-7, with D unresolved. Germline-derived CDR1 and CDR2 are SGHAT and FQNNGV. Trimming removed 3 bases at V and 7 bases at J, with 19 bases between. The CDR3 runs to 15 residues. Here the CDR3 reads CASSLRFRKGREQYF. The CDR3 DNA is TGTGCCAGCAGCTTGCGCTTTAGGAAGGGAAGGGAGCAGTACTTC.

Turning to this clone: At the DNA level, this CDR3 is encoded by other sequences in the same sample as well. The chain employs TRBV7-2 and TRBJ2-7; unclear D gene. Germline-derived CDR1 and CDR2 are SGHTA and FQGNSA. There are 13 residues in the CDR3. V was cut by 1 base and J by 2 bases, with 6 bases left in between. The CDR3 here is CASSLEPAYEQYF. The DNA of the CDR3 is TGTGCCAGCAGCTTAGAACCTGCCTACGAGCAGTACTTC.

This chain connects TRBV5-4 to TRBJ1-4; no clear D. The V and J ends lost 4 bases and 8 bases respectively, with 12 bases between them. CDR3 length: 13 amino acids. Germline-derived CDR1 and CDR2 are SGHNT and YYREEE (reference sequence). CDR3 sequence: CASSLRQNEKLFF. The CDR3 DNA is TGTGCCAGCAGCCTTAGACAAAACGAAAAACTGTTTTTT. Supplemented by reference TRBV5-4 and TRBJ1-4, the full variable domain reads ETGVTQSPTHLIKTRGQQVTLRCSSQSGHNTVSWYQQALGQGPQFIFQYYREEENGRGNFPPRFSGLQFPNYSSELNVNALELDDSALYLCASSLRQNEKLFFGSGTQLSVL.

Concerning this clone itself: Other nucleotide sequences from this sample produce the same CDR3. CDR3 sequence: CASSLAASGSYEQYF. CDR3 sequence (DNA): TGTGCCAGCAGCTTAGCGGCTAGCGGGAGCTACGAGCAGTACTTC. V usage is TRBV11-2 and J usage is TRBJ2-7, with 10 positions matching TRBD2. Germline V gives CDR1 SGHAT, CDR2 FQNNGV. The CDR3 has 15 amino acids. V dropped 1 base and J dropped 3; count of bases not matched to a gene: 3. The full variable domain, rest sourced from reference TRBV11-2 and TRBJ2-7, is EAGVAQSPRYKIIEKRQSVAFWCNPISGHATLYWYQQILGQGPKLLIQFQNNGVVDDSQLPKDRFSAERLKGVDSTLKIQPAKLEDSAVYLCASSLAASGSYEQYFGPGTRLTVT.

The rearrangement links TRBV4-1 to TRBJ1-4; D unresolved. Germline CDR1 and CDR2: MGHRA and YSYEKL. The CDR3 has 16 amino acids. Trimming left V 4 bases short and J 9 bases short, with 21 bases between. The CDR3 DNA is TGCGCCAGCAGCCCCCAAGACGGGAGCATTTCCAAAAAACTGTTTTTT. This gives the protein CASSPQDGSISKKLFF.

This clone was counted a few times. This chain connects TRBV7-9 to TRBJ1-2; D is undetermined. This CDR3 contains 11 residues. In germline, CDR1 is SEHNR, CDR2 FQNEAQ (reference sequence). With 4 bases removed from V and 8 bases from J, the gap between germline ends came to 8 bases. The CDR3 DNA follows: TGTGCCAGCAGCTCGATTTCCGGCTACACCTTC. Amino acid sequence: CASSSISGYTF.

The V gene is TRBV5-1, the J gene TRBJ2-7; D remains ambiguous. Germline V lookup: CDR1 SGHRS, CDR2 YFSETQ. V lost 2 bases and J lost 3, with 15 bases in between. CDR3 length: 15 residues. The CDR3 coding sequence is TGCGCCAGCAGCTTCCAGAGGTCAGAAGGCTACGAGCAGTACTTC. This sequence encodes CASSFQRSEGYEQYF.

The genes are TRBV14 and TRBJ2-6; D possibly corresponds to TRBD1 (6 bases). Trimming shortened V by 4 bases and J by 2 bases, and 12 bases separated the two germline ends. This CDR3 spans 16 amino acids. The germline V gene has CDR1 SGHDN and CDR2 FVKESK. For the CDR3, the DNA is TGTGCCAGCAGCCTGGCAGGGGCAGCTGGGGCCAACGTCCTGACTTTC. Protein product: CASSLAGAAGANVLTF.

This rearrangement joins TRBV27 to TRBJ2-5; D uncertain. From germline, CDR1 is MNHEY and CDR2 SMNVEV (reference sequence). The CDR3 is 14 residues long. The V and J ends lost 6 bases and 1 base respectively, with 12 bases between them. The chain's CDR3 is CASRPSSPQETQYF. The CDR3 coding sequence is TGTGCCAGCAGACCAAGTTCCCCCCAAGAGACCCAGTACTTC.